This note documents a single T cell receptor (beta chain) sequence. The antigen remains unidentified. Trimming cost V 2 bases and J 8 bases; bases outside gene matches: 10. The CDR3 is 16 amino acids. The germline V gene has CDR1 SGHRS and CDR2 YFSETQ. The data belong to a study of OX40 agonist ivuxolimab in advanced cancers. Study-level findings and limits: Also present in some nonresponders was a low level of normalized T-cell clonal expansion.

Profiled with immunoSEQ multiplex PCR; TCRdb holds only in-frame clones, not every one. The sample has about 93,000 clones, just over 90% seen once; the top ten hold 0.45% to 0.6%. This specimen was CD4+ or CD8+ T cells sorted from blood, taken in a trial of the OX40 agonist ivuxolimab. The J gene is TRBJ2-1, the V gene TRBV5-1; 10 bases match TRBD1. This sequence originates from an adult with an advanced solid tumor such as melanoma, head and neck, liver or kidney cancer. The CDR3 protein is CASSFPGTGEGDEQFF. CDR3 bases: TGCGCCAGCAGCTTCCCCGGGACAGGGGAAGGGGATGAGCAGTTCTTC. Together with reference TRBV5-1 and TRBJ2-1, the CDR3 gives the full variable domain: KAGVTQTPRYLIKTRGQQVTLSCSPISGHRSVSWYQQTPGQGLQFLFEYFSETQRNKGNFPGRFSGRQFSNSRSEMNVSTLELGDSALYLCASSFPGTGEGDEQFFGPGTRLTVL.